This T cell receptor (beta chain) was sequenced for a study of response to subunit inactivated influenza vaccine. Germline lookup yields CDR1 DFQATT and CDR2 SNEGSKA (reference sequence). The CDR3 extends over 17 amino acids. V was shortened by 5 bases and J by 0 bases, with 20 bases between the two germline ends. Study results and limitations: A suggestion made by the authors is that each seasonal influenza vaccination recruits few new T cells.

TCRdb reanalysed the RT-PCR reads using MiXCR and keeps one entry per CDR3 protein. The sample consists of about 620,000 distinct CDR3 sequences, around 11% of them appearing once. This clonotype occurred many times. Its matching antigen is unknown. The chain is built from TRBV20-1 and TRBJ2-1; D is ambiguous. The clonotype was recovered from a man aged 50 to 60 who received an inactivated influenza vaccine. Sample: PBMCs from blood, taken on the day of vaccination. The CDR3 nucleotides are TGCAGTGCTGTAGGATGGACGGAAACAATCTCCTACAATGAGCAGTTCTTC. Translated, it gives CSAVGWTETISYNEQFF.